A selection of T cell receptor beta chains follows, all from one sample in a study of cytomegalovirus exposure and HLA in healthy donors. The data were produced by immunoSEQ multiplex PCR, yet TCRdb's version contains in-frame clones alone and is incomplete. The listing records approximately 140,000 clones. Sequencing was done on a sample of PBMCs. These receptors all come from a woman between 40 and 55 years old in good health and CMV-seronegative. Both conserved end residues are part of each CDR3. The order of the fields is D gene, J gene, V gene, CDR3 protein, CDR3 DNA. The D gene is left open where the match is weak.

- TRBJ2-2 TRBV4-2 CASSQVAGELFF TGTGCCAGCAGCCAAGTCGCCGGGGAGCTGTTTTTT
- TRBJ2-5 TRBV2 CASLLWGGEQTQYF TGTGCCAGCCTCCTGTGGGGGGGCGAACAGACCCAGTACTTC
TRBD1 TRBJ1-1 TRBV7-6 CASSLTGGGTEAFF TGTGCCAGCAGCTTAACAGGGGGCGGCACTGAAGCTTTCTTT
TRBD1 TRBJ1-1 TRBV10-3 CAISTTGADTEAFF TGTGCCATCAGTACCACAGGGGCGGACACTGAAGCTTTCTTT
- TRBJ2-3 TRBV7-3 CASSFGGDTQYF TGTGCCAGCAGCTTCGGCGGGGATACGCAGTATTTT
- TRBJ2-6 TRBV7-3 CASSLTRLSGTGANVLTF TGTGCCAGCAGCTTAACGAGGCTGTCCGGGACTGGGGCCAACGTCCTGACTTTC
- TRBJ1-1 TRBV4-3 CASSKTDRSNTEAFF TGCGCCAGCAGCAAAACAGACAGATCGAACACTGAAGCTTTCTTT
TRBD1 TRBJ1-1 TRBV9 CASSVLEGAYNTEAFF TGTGCCAGCAGCGTCCTCGAGGGGGCCTATAACACTGAAGCTTTCTTT
- TRBJ1-5 TRBV19 CASSMGQGGNQPQHF TGTGCCAGTAGTATGGGGCAGGGTGGAAATCAGCCCCAGCATTTT
- TRBJ2-2 TRBV6-1 CASSEWGRLSSTGELFF TGTGCCAGCAGTGAATGGGGCAGGCTGTCGAGCACCGGGGAGCTGTTTTTT
- TRBJ1-1 TRBV5-1 CASSLGPQATEAFF TGCGCCAGCAGCTTGGGCCCACAGGCAACTGAAGCTTTCTTT
TRBD1 TRBJ1-2 TRBV15 CATSRGQGATVRYTF TGTGCCACCAGCAGGGGACAGGGGGCGACGGTCAGGTACACCTTC
TRBD2 TRBJ2-5 TRBV5-4 CASSQGLAGGLRETQYF TGTGCCAGCAGCCAGGGACTAGCGGGGGGCCTTCGGGAGACCCAGTACTTC
- TRBJ1-2 TRBV10-3 CAISDGLSYGYTF TGTGCCATCAGTGATGGACTGAGCTATGGCTACACCTTC
TRBD1 TRBJ1-1 TRBV19 CASSMSRRGTGWNTEAFF TGTGCCAGTAGTATGAGCCGCCGGGGGACAGGATGGAACACTGAAGCTTTCTTT
- TRBJ1-5 TRBV7-9 CASSSNPAGNSNQPQHF TGTGCCAGCAGCTCAAACCCGGCAGGGAATAGCAATCAGCCCCAGCATTTT
- TRBJ1-2 TRBV7-2 CASSSDSPYGYTF TGTGCCAGCAGCTCTGACAGCCCCTATGGCTACACCTTC
- TRBJ2-3 TRBV4-2 CASSQDERGTDTQYF TGTGCCAGCAGCCAAGACGAGCGGGGCACAGATACGCAGTATTTT
- TRBJ2-3 TRBV6-4 CASSDSTAGDTQYF TGTGCCAGCAGTGACTCGACAGCGGGAGATACGCAGTATTTT
TRBD1 TRBJ2-1 TRBV11-2 CASSPQGTGRNEQFF TGTGCCAGCAGCCCCCAAGGGACAGGACGGAATGAGCAGTTCTTC
- TRBJ1-2 TRBV19 CASSSQVYGYTF TGTGCCAGTAGTTCACAGGTCTATGGCTACACCTTC
- TRBJ2-1 TRBV7-2 CASIKNSGSYNEQFF TGTGCCAGCATCAAGAATAGCGGCTCCTACAATGAGCAGTTCTTC
TRBD1 TRBJ1-1 TRBV15 CATSRETGANTEAFF TGTGCCACCAGCAGAGAGACAGGGGCAAACACTGAAGCTTTCTTT
TRBD1 TRBJ1-1 TRBV7-2 CASSLQGARTEAFF TGTGCCAGCAGCTTACAGGGGGCGCGAACTGAAGCTTTCTTT
- TRBJ2-5 TRBV6-5 CASSYSYTVQETQYF TGTGCCAGCAGTTACTCGTATACAGTCCAAGAGACCCAGTACTTC
- TRBJ1-2 TRBV7-2 CASSLIRGGYTF TGTGCCAGCAGCTTAATTAGAGGCGGCTACACCTTC
- TRBJ1-2 TRBV9 CASSAQISTDSTF TGTGCCAGCAGCGCACAAATCTCGACTGATTCCACCTTC